This T cell receptor beta chain was profiled in a study of T cell repertoires in cytomegalovirus infection. On the study more broadly: Matching HLA type, along with CMV infection, was indicated by public TCR beta signatures. General study findings and limits: The ex vivo response showed dominance by HLA-C-restricted CMV-specific TCR beta clonotypes.

In regard to this clonotype: Its target is not known.

TCRdb reprocessed the reads with MiXCR, giving one entry per CDR3 protein. The sample holds nearly 650,000 distinct CDR3 sequences, approximately 24% seen once. The germline V and J ends were trimmed by 3 bases and 5 bases, with 14 bases remaining between them. CDR3 length equals 13 residues. Looked up from germline, CDR1 is SQVTM and CDR2 is ANQGSEA. Sequenced: CD8+ T cells from PBMCs. The chain uses TRBV29-1 and TRBJ2-7; D is unclear. This TCR was sampled from a human donor in good health (CMV status not recorded). Some clones in this sample may be carry-over from other donors' samples. CDR3 sequence: CSVEMAAVNEQYF. CDR3 bases: TGCAGCGTTGAGATGGCGGCAGTCAACGAGCAGTACTTC.